These 16 T cell receptor beta chains came from one sample sequenced in a study of technical replicates of blood from a few donors. Using immunoSEQ multiplex PCR, the repertoire was profiled, and TCRdb retains in-frame clones only, with some absent. The sample shows 50,000 to 65,000 clones, roughly nine tenths of them seen only once. Sequencing was done on a sample of PBMCs. The origin of the receptors is a human donor in good health. Some clones in this sample may be carry-over from other donors' samples.

J is TRBJ2-4 and V is TRBV5-4; 9 bases are a match to TRBD2. CDR3 length: 17 residues. V was pared by 3 bases and J by 0 bases, with 7 bases of the junction left unmatched. Germline loops: CDR1 SGHNT, CDR2 YYREEE (reference sequence). The CDR3 DNA is TGTGCCAGCAGCTCGGCGGTGCGGGGGGGAGCCAAAAACATTCAGTACTTC. Protein: CASSSAVRGGAKNIQYF.

The chain employs TRBV19 and TRBJ1-2; maybe TRBD1 (5 bases). The germline V gene has CDR1 LNHDA and CDR2 SQIVND (reference sequence). Trimming shortened V by 4 bases and J by 3 bases, and 18 bases separated the two germline ends. The CDR3 sequence is 16 residues long. The CDR3 protein is CASSSPTQDLDYGYTF. Written as DNA, the CDR3 is TGTGCCAGTAGTAGCCCCACACAGGATTTAGACTATGGCTACACCTTC.

The chain links TRBV27 to TRBJ2-7; 8 nucleotides agree with TRBD1. The CDR3 has 15 residues. Germline V gene data show CDR1 as MNHEY and CDR2 as SMNVEV (reference sequence). V was pared by 3 bases and J by 0 bases, with 4 bases of the junction left unmatched. The CDR3 reads CASSFLRGPSYEQYF. In DNA form, the CDR3 reads TGTGCCAGCAGTTTCCTCAGGGGGCCCTCCTACGAGCAGTACTTC.

This clone was seen only once. The gene calls are TRBV13 and TRBJ2-7; 11 bases are shared with TRBD2. This CDR3 is 17 amino acids long. The J segment lost 6 bases and the V segment lost 6 bases, leaving 16 bases of the junction unmatched. The germline gives CDR1 PRHDT, CDR2 FYEKMQ (reference sequence). In DNA form, the CDR3 reads TGTGCCAGCAGTTCCGGCCAATTAGCGGGAGGGCCGGGCGAGCAGTACTTC. This gives the protein CASSSGQLAGGPGEQYF. Drawing the rest from reference TRBV13 and TRBJ2-7, the complete variable domain is AAGVIQSPRHLIKEKRETATLKCYPIPRHDTVYWYQQGPGQDPQFLISFYEKMQSDKGSIPDRFSAQQFSDYHSELNMSSLELGDSALYFCASSSGQLAGGPGEQYFGPGTRLTVT.

The rearrangement links TRBV4-2 to TRBJ1-2; 10 nucleotides line up with TRBD1. The CDR3 runs 15 residues. Germline CDR1 and CDR2: LGHNA and YNFKEQ. With 0 bases clipped from V and 5 bases from J, the junction kept 3 bases outside the gene matches. The CDR3 here is CASSQETGGPYGYTF. In DNA form, the CDR3 reads TGTGCCAGCAGCCAAGAGACAGGGGGCCCTTATGGCTACACCTTC.

This clone has more than one count but fewer than ten. The chain joins TRBV6-4 to TRBJ2-3; 8 bases fit TRBD1. Germline V gives CDR1 MRHNA, CDR2 SNTAGT. After removal of 6 bases from V and 1 base from J, the junction contained 3 bases not matched to a gene. The CDR3 covers 14 residues. The CDR3 coding sequence is TGTGCCAGCAGCTTGACAGGGGGCACAGATACGCAGTATTTT. This encodes CASSLTGGTDTQYF.

The chain links TRBV5-4 to TRBJ2-1, with D unresolved. This CDR3 comprises 14 residues. Germline assignment: CDR1 SGHNT and CDR2 YYREEE (reference sequence). V lost 5 bases to trimming and J lost 6 bases, with 15 bases between them. CDR3 loop: CASRQTLESNEQFF. The CDR3 bases are TGTGCCAGCAGGCAGACGCTAGAAAGCAATGAGCAGTTCTTC.

This clone was detected once. The chain uses TRBV6-5 and TRBJ2-3; tentatively, D is TRBD2 (6 bases). Germline-derived CDR1 and CDR2 are MNHEY and SVGAGI. V was clipped by 5 bases and J by 2 bases, with 11 bases between them. The CDR3 length is 14 residues. CDR3 bases: TGTGCCAGCAGTAGTGGGACTCCCACAGATACGCAGTATTTT. Translated, it gives CASSSGTPTDTQYF.

This rearrangement joins TRBV5-1 to TRBJ2-7, with TRBD1 matching 9 bases. Germline V gives CDR1 SGHRS, CDR2 YFSETQ. J lost 6 bases, V lost 2 bases, and 6 bases had no gene match. The CDR3 contains 14 residues. CDR3 amino acids: CASSLPDRGFEQYF. In nucleotides, the CDR3 is TGCGCCAGCAGCTTACCGGACAGGGGATTCGAGCAGTACTTC.

The V gene is TRBV7-8, the J gene TRBJ1-5; 10 nucleotides agree with TRBD1. The CDR3 loop spans 15 amino acids. Germline trimming cut 5 bases from V and 4 bases from J; bases unmatched to any gene: 5. In germline, CDR1 is SGHVS, CDR2 FQNEAQ. The CDR3 nucleotides read TGTGCCAGCAGCCCCGGGACAGGGGAAAATCAGCCCCAGCATTTT. Protein sequence: CASSPGTGENQPQHF.

The chain carries TRBV7-9 and TRBJ2-7; 7 bases map to TRBD1. The CDR3 runs 14 residues. With V trimmed by 4 bases and J by 4 bases, 7 bases remained unmatched. Germline V gene lookup returns CDR1 SEHNR and CDR2 FQNEAQ (reference sequence). The DNA of the CDR3 is TGTGCCAGCAGCTCCCCGGACAGGCCGTACGAGCAGTACTTC. Protein sequence: CASSSPDRPYEQYF.

The V gene is TRBV7-6, the J gene TRBJ2-3; 10 nucleotides agree with TRBD2. CDR3 length: 15 amino acids. Germline-derived CDR1 and CDR2 are SGHVS and FNYEAQ. Trimming took 3 bases from V and 2 from J; bases not matched to a gene: 2. CDR3 loop: CASSLTSGYTDTQYF. CDR3 DNA sequence: TGTGCCAGCAGCTTGACTAGCGGGTACACAGATACGCAGTATTTT.

The rearrangement links TRBV13 to TRBJ2-5, with 9 bases identical to TRBD1. CDR1 and CDR2 (germline): PRHDT, FYEKMQ (reference sequence). The junction had 8 bases not matched to a gene; V was cut back by 4 bases and J by 5 bases. This CDR3 has 15 amino acids. This chain's CDR3 is CASSSWTGEGETQYF. CDR3 nucleotides: TGTGCCAGCAGCTCCTGGACAGGGGAAGGGGAGACCCAGTACTTC.

The rearrangement joins TRBV7-2 to TRBJ2-5; maybe TRBD2 (6 bases). Trimming stripped 4 bases from V and 2 bases from J, with 11 bases between. Per the germline V gene, CDR1 is SGHTA and CDR2 is FQGNSA. This CDR3 spans 14 amino acids. The CDR3 DNA sequence: TGTGCCAGCAGCTCGGGACTGCTACAAGAGACCCAGTACTTC. It codes for CASSSGLLQETQYF.

This clone was seen once. The gene calls are TRBV7-8 and TRBJ2-2, with 11 bases that match TRBD2. This CDR3 is 20 amino acids long. V gave up 5 bases and J gave up 3 bases; unmatched junction bases: 17. Germline CDR1 SGHVS, CDR2 FQNEAQ. CDR3 in amino acids: CASSPRALSGGAAHTGELFF. In nucleotides, the CDR3 is TGTGCCAGCAGCCCAAGGGCCCTTAGCGGGGGGGCCGCGCACACCGGGGAGCTGTTTTTT.

This clone was found a few times. The chain couples TRBV21-1 to TRBJ1-5; the DNA was not compared with TRBD1, the D call given in the table. TRBV21-1 counts as a pseudogene. There are 16 residues in the CDR3. In DNA, the CDR3 is TGTGCCAGCAGCAAACGAACTCAGGGTGGGAAACAGCCCCAGCATTTT. It specifies CASSKRTQGGKQPQHF.